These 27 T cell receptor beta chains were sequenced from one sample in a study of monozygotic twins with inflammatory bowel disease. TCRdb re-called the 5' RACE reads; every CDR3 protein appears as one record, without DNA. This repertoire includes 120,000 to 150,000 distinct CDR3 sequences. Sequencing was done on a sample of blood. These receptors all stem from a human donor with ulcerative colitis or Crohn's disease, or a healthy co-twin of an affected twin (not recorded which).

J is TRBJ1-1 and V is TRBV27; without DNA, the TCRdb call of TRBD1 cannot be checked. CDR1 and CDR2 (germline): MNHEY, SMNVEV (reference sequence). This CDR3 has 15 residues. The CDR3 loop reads CASSLQGTMNTEAFF.

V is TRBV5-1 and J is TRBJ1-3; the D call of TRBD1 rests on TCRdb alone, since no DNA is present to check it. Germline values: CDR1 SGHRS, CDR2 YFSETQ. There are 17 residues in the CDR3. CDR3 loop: CASSPGGVGGERNTIYF.

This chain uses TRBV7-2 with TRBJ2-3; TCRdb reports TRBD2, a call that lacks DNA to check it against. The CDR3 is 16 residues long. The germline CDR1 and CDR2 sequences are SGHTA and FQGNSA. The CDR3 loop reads CASSSAGGTLGDTQYF.

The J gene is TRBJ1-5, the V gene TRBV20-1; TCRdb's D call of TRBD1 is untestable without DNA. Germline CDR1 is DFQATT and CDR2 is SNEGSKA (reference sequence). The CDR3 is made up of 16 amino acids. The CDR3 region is CSARDQRWTSNQPQHF.

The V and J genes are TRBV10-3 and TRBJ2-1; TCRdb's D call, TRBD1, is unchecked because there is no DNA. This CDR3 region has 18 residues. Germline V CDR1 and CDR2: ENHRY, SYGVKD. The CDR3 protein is CAISESGQGTLSYNEQFF.

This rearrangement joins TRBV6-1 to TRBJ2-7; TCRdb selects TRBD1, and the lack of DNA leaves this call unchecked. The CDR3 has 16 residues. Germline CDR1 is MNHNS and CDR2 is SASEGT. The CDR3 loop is CASRDLTGATSYEQYF.

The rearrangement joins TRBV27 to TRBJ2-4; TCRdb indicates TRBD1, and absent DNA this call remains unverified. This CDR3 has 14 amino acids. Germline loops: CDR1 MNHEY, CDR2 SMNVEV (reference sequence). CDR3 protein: CASSRDLRGNIQYF.

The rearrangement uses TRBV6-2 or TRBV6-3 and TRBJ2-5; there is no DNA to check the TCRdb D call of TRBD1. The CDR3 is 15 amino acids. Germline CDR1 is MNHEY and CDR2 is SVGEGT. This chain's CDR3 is CASRVIQRGRKTQYF.

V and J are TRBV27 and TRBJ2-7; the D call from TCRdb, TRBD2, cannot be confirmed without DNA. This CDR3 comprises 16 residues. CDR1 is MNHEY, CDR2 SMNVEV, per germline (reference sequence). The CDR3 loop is CASSLSPAGGPYEQYF.

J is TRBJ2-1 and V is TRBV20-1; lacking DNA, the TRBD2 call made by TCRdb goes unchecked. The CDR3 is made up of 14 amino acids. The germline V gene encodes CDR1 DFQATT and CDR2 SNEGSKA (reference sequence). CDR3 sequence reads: CSARLPPSGDEQFF.

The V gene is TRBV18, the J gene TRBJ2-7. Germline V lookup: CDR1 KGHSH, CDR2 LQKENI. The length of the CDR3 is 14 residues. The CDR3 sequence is CASSPTSPSAELYF.

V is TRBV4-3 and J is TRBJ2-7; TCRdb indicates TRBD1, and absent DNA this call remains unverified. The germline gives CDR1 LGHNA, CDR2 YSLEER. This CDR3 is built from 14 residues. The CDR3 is CASSEGAGDYEQYF.

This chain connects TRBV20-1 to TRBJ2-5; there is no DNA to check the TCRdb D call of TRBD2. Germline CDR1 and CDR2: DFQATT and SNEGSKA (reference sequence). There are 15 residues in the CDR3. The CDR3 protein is CSARSGLAGEETQYF.

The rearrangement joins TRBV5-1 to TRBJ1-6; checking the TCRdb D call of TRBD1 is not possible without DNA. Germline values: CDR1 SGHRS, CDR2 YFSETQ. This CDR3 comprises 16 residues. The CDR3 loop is CASRIGTGTGDSPLHF.

The chain's CDR3 is CASSSLPGGAVQETQYF. The chain employs TRBV5-1 and TRBJ2-5; TCRdb proposes TRBD2, but this gene call is untestable without DNA. The CDR3 length is 17 residues. Germline V gene sequence: CDR1 SGHRS, CDR2 YFSETQ.

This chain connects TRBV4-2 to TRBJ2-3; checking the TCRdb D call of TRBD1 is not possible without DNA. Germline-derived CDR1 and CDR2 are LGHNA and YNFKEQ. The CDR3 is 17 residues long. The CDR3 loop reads CASSQGVKPGFPDTQYF.

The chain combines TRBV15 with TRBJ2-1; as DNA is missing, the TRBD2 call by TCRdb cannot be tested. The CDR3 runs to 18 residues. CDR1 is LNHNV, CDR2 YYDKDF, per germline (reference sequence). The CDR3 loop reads CATSRDLGLAGEYNEQFF.

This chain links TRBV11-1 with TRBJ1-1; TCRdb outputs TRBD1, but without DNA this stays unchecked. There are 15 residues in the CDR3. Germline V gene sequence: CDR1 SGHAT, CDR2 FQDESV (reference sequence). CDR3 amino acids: CASSRDRVGDTEAFF. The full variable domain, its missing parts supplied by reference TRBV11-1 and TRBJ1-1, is EAEVAQSPRYKITEKSQAVAFWCDPISGHATLYWYRQILGQGPELLVQFQDESVVDDSQLPKDRFSAERLKGVDSTLKIQPAELGDSAMYLCASSRDRVGDTEAFFGQGTRLTVV.

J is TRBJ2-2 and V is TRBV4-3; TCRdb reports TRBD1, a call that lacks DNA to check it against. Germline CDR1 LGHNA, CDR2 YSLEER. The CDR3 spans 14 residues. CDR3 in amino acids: CASSRQGNTGELFF.

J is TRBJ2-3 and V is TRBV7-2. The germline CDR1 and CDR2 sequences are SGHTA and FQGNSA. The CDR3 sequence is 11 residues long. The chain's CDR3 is CASSSGFMQYF. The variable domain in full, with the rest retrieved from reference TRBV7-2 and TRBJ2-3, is GAGVSQSPSNKVTEKGKDVELRCDPISGHTALYWYRQSLGQGLEFLIYFQGNSAPDKSGLPSDRFSAERTGGSVSTLTIQRTQQEDSAVYLCASSSGFMQYFGPGTRLTVL.

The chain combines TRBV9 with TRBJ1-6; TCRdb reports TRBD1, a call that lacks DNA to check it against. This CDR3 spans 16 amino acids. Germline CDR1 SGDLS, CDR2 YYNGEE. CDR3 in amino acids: CASSDRGPNVNSPLHF.

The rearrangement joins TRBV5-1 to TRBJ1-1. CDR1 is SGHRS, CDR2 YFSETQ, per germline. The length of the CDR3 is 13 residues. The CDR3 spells CASSGNMNTEAFF.

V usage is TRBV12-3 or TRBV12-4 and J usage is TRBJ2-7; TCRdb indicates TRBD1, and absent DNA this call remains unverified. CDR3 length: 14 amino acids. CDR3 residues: CASSYLRTAYEQYF.

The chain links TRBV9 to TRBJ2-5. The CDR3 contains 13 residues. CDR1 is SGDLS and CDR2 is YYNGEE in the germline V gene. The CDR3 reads CASSIRPQETQYF.

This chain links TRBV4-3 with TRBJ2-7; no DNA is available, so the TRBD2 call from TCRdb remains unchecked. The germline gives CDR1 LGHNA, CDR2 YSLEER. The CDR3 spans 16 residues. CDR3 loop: CASSQVTSGSSYEQYF.

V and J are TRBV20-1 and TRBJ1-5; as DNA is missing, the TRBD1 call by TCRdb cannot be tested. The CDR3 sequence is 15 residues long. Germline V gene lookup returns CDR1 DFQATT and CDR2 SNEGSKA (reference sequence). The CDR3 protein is CSAREGGGEGQPQHF.

Here the CDR3 reads CASSVGAGGSIYGYTF. This chain joins TRBV4-1 and TRBJ1-2; TCRdb selects TRBD1, and the lack of DNA leaves this call unchecked. Germline V gives CDR1 MGHRA, CDR2 YSYEKL. The CDR3 has 16 residues.